This is a list of T cell receptor beta chains from one sample in a study of T cells after posttransplantation cyclophosphamide. TCRdb's copy holds only in-frame clones and misses some; the assay was immunoSEQ multiplex PCR. The repertoire consists of 1,500 to 2,000 clones, none detected only once. The source material was PBMCs, sampled more than 32 days after allogeneic stem cell transplant with posttransplant cyclophosphamide. These receptors came from a female patient aged 60 or older who received an allogeneic stem cell transplant from a related donor and was CMV-positive. Certain T cells may be donor cells from the graft. Each CDR3 is given with its conserved first and last residue. Fields, in order: V gene, D gene, J gene, clone size, CDR3 DNA, CDR3 protein. D genes are given only for firm matches. Size values are once, few and many counts, or a class for expanded clones, and some rows have none.

V gene: TRBV30; D gene: .; J gene: TRBJ1-3; clone size: .; CDR3 DNA: TGTGCCTGGGGATTTTCGACAGGAACTGGAAACACCATATATTTT; CDR3 protein: CAWGFSTGTGNTIYF
V gene: TRBV9; D gene: .; J gene: TRBJ2-3; clone size: medium-sized; CDR3 DNA: TGTGCCAGCAGCGTAGGTCCCAGATACACAGATACGCAGTATTTT; CDR3 protein: CASSVGPRYTDTQYF
V gene: TRBV10-3; D gene: .; J gene: TRBJ2-1; clone size: medium-sized; CDR3 DNA: TGTGCCATCAGTGAGGTACAGGGTGCTGAGCAGTTCTTC; CDR3 protein: CAISEVQGAEQFF
V gene: TRBV15; D gene: TRBD2; J gene: TRBJ2-3; clone size: many; CDR3 DNA: TGTGCCACCAGCAGAGATCTCTCGGGAGGGGCAGATACGCAGTATTTT; CDR3 protein: CATSRDLSGGADTQYF
V gene: TRBV4-3; D gene: .; J gene: TRBJ2-5; clone size: medium-sized; CDR3 DNA: TGCGCCAGCAGCCACAGGGACACGGAGACCCAGTACTTC; CDR3 protein: CASSHRDTETQYF
V gene: TRBV6-1; D gene: .; J gene: TRBJ1-1; clone size: medium-sized; CDR3 DNA: TGTGCCAGCAGTTTGGGGGCCACTGAAGCTTTCTTT; CDR3 protein: CASSLGATEAFF
V gene: TRBV5-5; D gene: TRBD1; J gene: TRBJ2-7; clone size: medium-sized; CDR3 DNA: TGTGCCAGCAGCTTGGGAGACAGGGGGCTAGAGCAGTACTTC; CDR3 protein: CASSLGDRGLEQYF
V gene: TRBV5-4; D gene: .; J gene: TRBJ2-2; clone size: many; CDR3 DNA: TGTGCCAGCAGATTTAGCGGGAACACCGGGGAGCTGTTTTTT; CDR3 protein: CASRFSGNTGELFF
V gene: TRBV5-4; D gene: .; J gene: TRBJ2-5; clone size: medium-sized; CDR3 DNA: TGTGCCAGCAGCCCGTTAGGGGGGGGAGTCCAAGAGACCCAGTACTTC; CDR3 protein: CASSPLGGGVQETQYF
V gene: TRBV7-9; D gene: TRBD2; J gene: TRBJ2-3; clone size: hyperexpanded; CDR3 DNA: TGTGCCAGCGGCGGTAGCGGGGAACTAGATACGCAGTATTTT; CDR3 protein: CASGGSGELDTQYF
V gene: TRBV30; D gene: .; J gene: TRBJ1-5; clone size: many; CDR3 DNA: TGTGCCTGGAGCGGGGGGCTCAATCAGCCCCAGCATTTT; CDR3 protein: CAWSGGLNQPQHF
V gene: TRBV19; D gene: .; J gene: TRBJ2-6; clone size: many; CDR3 DNA: TGTGCCAGAGGGGGCGGGCGGGGCTCTGGGGCCAACGTCCTGACTTTC; CDR3 protein: CARGGGRGSGANVLTF
V gene: TRBV5-4; D gene: .; J gene: TRBJ1-6; clone size: medium-sized; CDR3 DNA: TGTGCCAGCAGCCGACAGGAATCACCCCTCCACTTT; CDR3 protein: CASSRQESPLHF